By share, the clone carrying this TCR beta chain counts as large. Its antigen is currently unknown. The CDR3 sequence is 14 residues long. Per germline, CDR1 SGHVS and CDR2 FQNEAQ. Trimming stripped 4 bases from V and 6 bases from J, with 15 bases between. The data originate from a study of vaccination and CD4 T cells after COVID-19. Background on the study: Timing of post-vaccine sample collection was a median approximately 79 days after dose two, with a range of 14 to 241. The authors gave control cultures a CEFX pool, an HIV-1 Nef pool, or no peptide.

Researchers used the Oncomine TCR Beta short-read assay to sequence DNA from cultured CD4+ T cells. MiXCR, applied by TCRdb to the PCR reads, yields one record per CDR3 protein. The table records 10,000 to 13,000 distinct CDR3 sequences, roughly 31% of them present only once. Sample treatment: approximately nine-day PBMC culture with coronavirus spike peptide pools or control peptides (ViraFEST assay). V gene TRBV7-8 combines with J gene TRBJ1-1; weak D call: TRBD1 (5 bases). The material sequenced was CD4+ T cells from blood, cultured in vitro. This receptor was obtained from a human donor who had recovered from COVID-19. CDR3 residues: CASSSREGQAEAFF. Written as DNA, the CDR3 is TGTGCCAGCAGCTCCCGGGAGGGGCAGGCTGAAGCTTTCTTT.